These 29 T cell receptor beta chains were all obtained from the same sample, sequenced in a study of CD8 T cells in Susac syndrome. RNA was extracted with the RNeasy kit, and a quantity of about 0.5 to 1 ug was reverse transcribed using random hexamers. From the immunoSEQ multiplex PCR reads, TCRdb called clonotypes with MiXCR, one entry per CDR3 protein. The data contain around 85,000 distinct CDR3 sequences, approximately 95% of them singletons. The sample was CD8+ T cells from PBMCs. The receptors were gathered from a human donor with Susac syndrome.

The genes are TRBV29-1 and TRBJ2-2; the D gene is possibly TRBD2 (6 bases). V shed 8 bases and J shed 0 bases, with 13 bases lying between them. The CDR3 has 14 residues. Germline assignment: CDR1 SQVTM and CDR2 ANQGSEA. DNA of the CDR3: TGCAGCTCCTCTGGGGAGGCGAACACCGGGGAGCTGTTTTTT. Translation: CSSSGEANTGELFF.

CDR3 bases: TGTGCCAGCAGTCTAGACGCCGGGACTAGACCGTACAATGAGCAGTTCTTC. It is translated as CASSLDAGTRPYNEQFF. This chain uses TRBV28 with TRBJ2-1; 8 bases agree with TRBD2. This CDR3 is built from 17 residues. Trimming cost V 5 bases and J 4 bases; bases outside gene matches: 13. Germline CDR1 and CDR2: MDHEN and SYDVKM.

This rearrangement joins TRBV30 to TRBJ1-3; 9 bases map to TRBD1. Trimming at V came to 7 bases and at J to 8 bases, leaving 6 bases not matched to a gene. Germline CDR1 reads GTSNPN; CDR2 reads SVGIG (reference sequence). The CDR3 is 12 amino acids. CDR3 in amino acids: CAYGDRGYTIYF. The CDR3, as DNA: TGTGCCTACGGCGACAGGGGGTACACCATATATTTT.

The gene calls are TRBV5-8 and TRBJ2-7, with D perhaps matching TRBD1 or TRBD2 (5 bases each). The germline CDR1 and CDR2 sequences are SGHTS and YDEGEE. The V end lost 4 bases, the J end lost 0 bases, and 14 bases lay between the germline ends. The CDR3 runs 15 residues. The CDR3 is CASSPGTAFSYEQYF. The DNA of the CDR3 is TGTGCCAGCAGCCCCGGGACCGCATTCTCCTACGAGCAGTACTTC.

CDR3 nucleotides: TGCGCCAACCGCTGGTCTATTAGCGGAGAGGAGACCCAGTACTTC. Translated: CANRWSISGEETQYF. V gene TRBV5-1 combines with J gene TRBJ2-5, with D possibly TRBD2 on 6 matching bases. The germline gives CDR1 SGHRS, CDR2 YFSETQ. The CDR3 has 15 residues. V was trimmed by 9 bases and J by 5 bases, leaving 23 bases between them.

The V call is TRBV9, the J call TRBJ1-1; D is possibly TRBD1 (6 bases). The V end lost 3 bases, the J end lost 3 bases, and 15 bases lay between the germline ends. Germline lookup yields CDR1 SGDLS and CDR2 YYNGEE. This CDR3 spans 15 amino acids. The CDR3 loop reads CASSDTGTRDTEAFF. The CDR3 nucleotides read TGTGCCAGCAGCGATACAGGGACTAGGGACACTGAAGCTTTCTTT.

Here the CDR3 reads CASSIPGHSKETQYF. The CDR3 region has the DNA TGTGCCAGCAGCATACCGGGACATTCTAAAGAGACCCAGTACTTC. The chain links TRBV3-1 to TRBJ2-5; maybe TRBD1 (6 bases). This CDR3 is built from 15 residues. The germline V and J ends were trimmed by 5 bases and 3 bases, with 16 bases remaining between them. The germline V gene has CDR1 LGHDT and CDR2 YNNKEL (reference sequence).

The chain uses TRBV7-9 and TRBJ2-1, with 7 nucleotides matching TRBD2. This CDR3 has 15 amino acids. CDR1 SEHNR and CDR2 FQNEAQ come from the germline V gene (reference sequence). With V trimmed by 5 bases and J by 3 bases, 7 bases remained unmatched. Here the CDR3 reads CASSPSGSLYNEQFF. The CDR3 DNA reads TGTGCCAGCAGCCCTAGCGGAAGCCTCTACAATGAGCAGTTCTTC.

This chain uses TRBV29-1 with TRBJ1-2; D possibly corresponds to TRBD1 (5 bases). The germline V and J ends were trimmed by 1 base and 0 bases, with 15 bases remaining between them. The V gene's germline CDR1 is SQVTM and CDR2 ANQGSEA. The CDR3 spans 16 residues. For the CDR3, the DNA is TGCAGCGTTGAAGGAGGGATGACAGAGGCTAACTATGGCTACACCTTC. The encoded protein is CSVEGGMTEANYGYTF.

The chain employs TRBV5-1 and TRBJ2-2, with TRBD1 matching over 7 bases. The germline V gene has CDR1 SGHRS and CDR2 YFSETQ. CDR3 length equals 14 residues. V lost 6 bases and J lost 4; bases outside the gene matches: 6. The CDR3 DNA sequence: TGCGCCAGCATTCAACAGGGGAGCACCGGGGAGCTGTTTTTT. Translation: CASIQQGSTGELFF.

CDR3 bases: TGTGCCAGCAGTCCGGGACAGGGACACCAAGAGACCCAGTACTTC. Residues: CASSPGQGHQETQYF. The V call is TRBV6-5, the J call TRBJ2-5; TRBD1 agrees at 9 bases. With V trimmed by 5 bases and J by 0 bases, 4 bases remained unmatched. Germline V gives CDR1 MNHEY, CDR2 SVGAGI. The CDR3 extends over 15 amino acids.

The V gene is TRBV11-2, the J gene TRBJ2-1; 10 nucleotides match TRBD2. The CDR3 sequence is 13 residues long. Trimming at V came to 7 bases and at J to 7 bases, leaving 4 bases not matched to a gene. In germline, CDR1 is SGHAT, CDR2 FQNNGV. The DNA for the CDR3 is TGTGCCAGCAACCTAGCGGGAGTAAATGAGCAGTTCTTC. It translates to CASNLAGVNEQFF.

The chain couples TRBV28 to TRBJ1-2; D is unresolved. Trimming shortened V by 1 base and J by 2 bases, and 8 bases separated the two germline ends. Germline lookup yields CDR1 MDHEN and CDR2 SYDVKM. CDR3 size: 14 residues. The CDR3 loop is CASSLSGINYGYTF. The CDR3 bases are TGTGCCAGCAGTTTATCCGGAATCAACTATGGCTACACCTTC.

The CDR3 DNA reads as TGTGCCAGCAGCGTCGCAGCCCTTGGAACAGATACGCAGTATTTT. It yields the protein CASSVAALGTDTQYF. The V call is TRBV5-4, the J call TRBJ2-3; D not certain. Trimming took off 4 bases at V and 3 bases at J, with 15 bases between the two ends. The CDR3 is 15 residues long. Germline V gene data show CDR1 as SGHNT and CDR2 as YYREEE (reference sequence).

The chain joins TRBV30 to TRBJ2-7; weak D call: TRBD2 (7 bases). This CDR3 has 12 amino acids. V lost 4 bases to trimming and J lost 6 bases, with 13 bases between them. In germline, CDR1 is GTSNPN, CDR2 SVGIG (reference sequence). CDR3 amino acids: CAWNRGAGEQYF. The CDR3 DNA sequence: TGTGCCTGGAATCGGGGGGCCGGCGAGCAGTACTTC.

The chain joins TRBV20-1 to TRBJ2-5, with 8 bases fitting TRBD1. The CDR3 loop spans 15 amino acids. Germline values: CDR1 DFQATT, CDR2 SNEGSKA (reference sequence). After removal of 1 base from V and 1 base from J, the junction contained 5 bases not matched to a gene. The CDR3: CSARVDRGAQETQYF. CDR3 nucleotides: TGCAGTGCTAGAGTCGACAGGGGTGCCCAAGAGACCCAGTACTTC.

This chain uses TRBV12-3 or TRBV12-4 with TRBJ2-2; D possibly uses TRBD1 or TRBD2 (5 bases each). Trimming removed 6 bases from V and 3 bases from J, with 14 bases in between. This CDR3 region has 15 residues. Here the CDR3 reads CASRPPGPYTGELFF. The DNA of the CDR3 is TGTGCCAGCAGGCCACCGGGACCCTACACCGGGGAGCTGTTTTTT.

CDR3 sequence (DNA): TGTGCCAGCAGTTATCGTGCCGGGGCCCACTACGAGCAGTACTTC. This translates into CASSYRAGAHYEQYF. The rearrangement joins TRBV27 to TRBJ2-7; perhaps D is TRBD1 or TRBD2 (5 bases each). The CDR3 has 15 residues. Germline CDR1 and CDR2: MNHEY and SMNVEV (reference sequence). Trimming took 4 bases from V and 3 from J, leaving 16 bases between them.

In this sample, this clonotype turned up a few times. V is TRBV21-1 and J is TRBJ2-2. TRBV21-1 corresponds to a pseudogene. CDR3 length: 10 residues. The CDR3 reads CASRAGELFF. The CDR3 coding sequence is TGTGCCAGCCGGGCCGGGGAGCTGTTTTTT.

This rearrangement joins TRBV25-1 to TRBJ2-1; 11 bases are a match to TRBD2. From germline, CDR1 is MGHDK and CDR2 SYGVNS. This CDR3 is built from 15 residues. The V gene end was trimmed by 6 bases and the J gene end by 6 bases; junction bases not matched to a gene: 7. As DNA, the CDR3 is TGTGCCAGCAGCCGACTAGCGGGACCCATCAATGAGCAGTTCTTC. Its protein product is CASSRLAGPINEQFF. Using reference TRBV25-1 and TRBJ2-1 for the parts outside the CDR3, the full variable domain is EADIYQTPRYLVIGTGKKITLECSQTMGHDKMYWYQQDPGMELHLIHYSYGVNSTEKGDLSSESTVSRIRTEHFPLTLESARPSHTSQYLCASSRLAGPINEQFFGPGTRLTVL.

The V call is TRBV6-5, the J call TRBJ2-7; the D is unclear. The CDR3 covers 11 residues. Germline CDR1 MNHEY, CDR2 SVGAGI. Trimming shortened V by 7 bases and J by 2 bases, and 6 bases separated the two germline ends. The CDR3 loop reads CASTDTYEQYF. For the CDR3, the DNA is TGTGCCAGCACCGACACCTACGAGCAGTACTTC.

The chain's CDR3 is CASSLGGQGQETQYF. In nucleotides, the CDR3 is TGTGCCAGCAGCTTGGGTGGGCAGGGACAAGAGACCCAGTACTTC. The genes are TRBV5-8 and TRBJ2-5; tentatively, D is TRBD1 (5 bases). Between the trimmed V and J ends, which lost 0 bases and 2 bases, there was a span of 11 bases. The CDR3 is made up of 15 amino acids. The germline CDR1 and CDR2 sequences are SGHTS and YDEGEE.

This chain connects TRBV4-1 to TRBJ2-7; D is ambiguous. V was shortened by 1 base and J by 2 bases, with 12 bases between the two germline ends. The CDR3 is 15 amino acids. The germline CDR1 and CDR2 sequences are MGHRA and YSYEKL. The DNA for the CDR3 is TGCGCCAGCAGCCAAGGTCTGGCTCTCACCTACGAGCAGTACTTC. This encodes CASSQGLALTYEQYF.

The J gene is TRBJ2-7, the V gene TRBV7-9, with D unclear. Between the trimmed V and J ends, which lost 5 bases and 4 bases, there was a span of 6 bases. Germline assignment: CDR1 SEHNR and CDR2 FQNEAQ (reference sequence). The CDR3 length is 11 residues. DNA of the CDR3: TGTGCCAGCAGCCTCCAATACGAGCAGTACTTC. It encodes CASSLQYEQYF.

This chain joins TRBV5-6 and TRBJ2-1, with unresolved D. Germline lookup yields CDR1 SGHDT and CDR2 YYEEEE. V was trimmed by 2 bases and J by 8 bases, leaving 11 bases between them. The CDR3 extends over 13 amino acids. CDR3 coding DNA: TGTGCCAGCAGCTTTGTTGCGATGGATGAGCAGTTCTTC. Its translation is CASSFVAMDEQFF.

The J gene is TRBJ2-7, the V gene TRBV14; D is undetermined. The CDR3 sequence is 13 residues long. Germline loops: CDR1 SGHDN, CDR2 FVKESK. With 4 bases removed from V and 2 bases from J, the gap between germline ends came to 9 bases. CDR3: CASSLVQTYEQYF. In DNA form, the CDR3 reads TGTGCCAGCAGCCTCGTACAGACCTACGAGCAGTACTTC.

This chain links TRBV20-1 with TRBJ1-1, with D unresolved. The CDR3 is made up of 12 amino acids. V lost 3 bases and J 7 bases, leaving 12 bases between the germline ends. In germline, CDR1 is DFQATT, CDR2 SNEGSKA (reference sequence). For the CDR3, the DNA is TGCAGTGCTAGTGAAACGGAAATTGAAGCTTTCTTT. It encodes CSASETEIEAFF.

The chain has TRBV20-1 and TRBJ1-5; a possible D gene is TRBD1 (5 bases). This CDR3 region has 14 residues. Germline V gene lookup returns CDR1 DFQATT and CDR2 SNEGSKA (reference sequence). Trimming stripped 0 bases from V and 2 bases from J, with 8 bases between. The CDR3 DNA reads TGCAGTGCTAGAGAGGGAGGGGGCAATCAGCCCCAGCATTTT. This gives the protein CSAREGGGNQPQHF.

In DNA, the CDR3 is TGTGCCACCAGCAGAGATAGGGGGGTTTACAATGAGCAGTTCTTC. Its translation: CATSRDRGVYNEQFF. The chain carries TRBV15 and TRBJ2-1; either TRBD1 or TRBD2 may supply D (6 bases each). The ends were cut back, 0 bases at V and 4 bases at J, with 10 bases in the middle. Germline V gene sequence: CDR1 LNHNV, CDR2 YYDKDF (reference sequence). The CDR3 sequence is 15 residues long. Full variable domain (missing parts from reference TRBV15 and TRBJ2-1): DAMVIQNPRYQVTQFGKPVTLSCSQTLNHNVMYWYQQKSSQAPKLLFHYYDKDFNNEADTPDNFQSRRPNTSFCFLDIRSPGLGDTAMYLCATSRDRGVYNEQFFGPGTRLTVL.